Reported below is one T cell receptor beta chain. This entry is derived from a study of blood T cell repertoires in COVID-19. Turning to the study itself: The United States, Italy and Spain were the sources of the acute and convalescent COVID-19 samples.

Followed over time, Seattle patients had been enrolled while infection was active. In the original analysis: It was from reference gene primer amplification that nucleated cell counts were estimated. Profiling relied on immunoSEQ multiplex PCR, and the TCRdb table lists in-frame clones only, not all of them. Clone size and V and J calls were adopted from that table, with D and trimming inferred from the DNA. The data show fewer than 250,000 clones, about 82% seen once. The length of the CDR3 is 15 residues. In germline, CDR1 is MNHEY, CDR2 SMNVEV (reference sequence). Between the trimmed V and J ends, which lost 2 bases and 8 bases, there was a span of 15 bases.

Sequencing was carried out using peripheral blood. The sequence came from a man aged 55 to 70 with COVID-19, enrolled during active disease. The chain employs TRBV27 and TRBJ1-4; the D gene is possibly TRBD1 (6 bases). CDR3: CASSLRGGLGEKLFF. In DNA form, the CDR3 reads TGTGCCAGCAGTTTACGGGGGGGGCTGGGGGAAAAACTGTTTTTT.